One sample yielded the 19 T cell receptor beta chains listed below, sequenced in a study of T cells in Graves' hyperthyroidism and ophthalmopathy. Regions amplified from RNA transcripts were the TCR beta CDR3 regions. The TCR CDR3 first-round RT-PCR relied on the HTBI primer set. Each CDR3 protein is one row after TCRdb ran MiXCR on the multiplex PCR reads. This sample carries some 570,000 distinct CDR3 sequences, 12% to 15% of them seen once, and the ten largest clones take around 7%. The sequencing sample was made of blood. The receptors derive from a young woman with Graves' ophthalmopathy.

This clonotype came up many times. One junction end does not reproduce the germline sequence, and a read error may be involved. The CDR3 DNA reads as TGCAGTGCCAGAGAGACAGGGGGCTATGGCTACACCTTC. Its translation is CSARETGGYGYTF. The chain uses TRBV20-1 and TRBJ1-2; TRBD1 agrees at 9 bases. The germline gives CDR1 DFQATT, CDR2 SNEGSKA (reference sequence). The CDR3 length is 13 residues.

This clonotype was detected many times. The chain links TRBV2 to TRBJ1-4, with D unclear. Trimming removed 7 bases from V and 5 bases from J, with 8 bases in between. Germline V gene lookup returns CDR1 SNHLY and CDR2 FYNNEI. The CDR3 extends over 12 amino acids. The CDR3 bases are TGTGCCAGCAAAGGGCCAAATGAAAAACTGTTTTTT. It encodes CASKGPNEKLFF.

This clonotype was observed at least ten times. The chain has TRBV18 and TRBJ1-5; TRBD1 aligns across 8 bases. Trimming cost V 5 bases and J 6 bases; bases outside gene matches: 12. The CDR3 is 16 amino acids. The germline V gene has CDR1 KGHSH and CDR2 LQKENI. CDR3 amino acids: CASSNLGQDLPQPQHF. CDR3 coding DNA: TGTGCCAGCTCAAATTTGGGACAGGACCTCCCTCAGCCCCAGCATTTT.

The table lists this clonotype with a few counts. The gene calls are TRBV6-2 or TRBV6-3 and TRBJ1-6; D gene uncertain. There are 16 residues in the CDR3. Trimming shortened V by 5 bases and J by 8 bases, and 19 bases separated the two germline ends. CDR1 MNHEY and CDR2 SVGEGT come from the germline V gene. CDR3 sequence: CASSQSSSFRDSPLHF. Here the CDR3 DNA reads TGTGCCAGCAGTCAATCCTCGAGTTTCCGGGATTCACCCCTCCACTTT.

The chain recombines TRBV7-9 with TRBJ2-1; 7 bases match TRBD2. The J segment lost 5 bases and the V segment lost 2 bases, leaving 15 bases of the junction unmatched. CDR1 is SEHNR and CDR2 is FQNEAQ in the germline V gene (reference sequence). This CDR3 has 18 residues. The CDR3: CASSLISWAGEKHNEQFF. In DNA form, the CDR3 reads TGTGCCAGCAGCTTAATATCTTGGGCGGGAGAGAAGCACAATGAGCAGTTCTTC.

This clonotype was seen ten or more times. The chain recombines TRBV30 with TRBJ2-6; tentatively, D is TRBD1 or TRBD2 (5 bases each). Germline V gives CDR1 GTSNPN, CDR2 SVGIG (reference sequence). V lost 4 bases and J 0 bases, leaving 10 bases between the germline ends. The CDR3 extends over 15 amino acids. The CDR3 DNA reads TGTGCCTGGAACTGGGGGAGCTCTGGGGCCAACGTCCTGACTTTC. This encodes CAWNWGSSGANVLTF.

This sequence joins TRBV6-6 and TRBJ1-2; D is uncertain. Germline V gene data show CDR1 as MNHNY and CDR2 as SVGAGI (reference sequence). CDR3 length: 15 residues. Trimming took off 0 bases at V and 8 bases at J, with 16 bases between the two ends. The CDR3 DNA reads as TGTGCCAGCAGTTACTCGGTTCTTGCCCCGGAAGGCTACACCTTC. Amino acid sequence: CASSYSVLAPEGYTF.

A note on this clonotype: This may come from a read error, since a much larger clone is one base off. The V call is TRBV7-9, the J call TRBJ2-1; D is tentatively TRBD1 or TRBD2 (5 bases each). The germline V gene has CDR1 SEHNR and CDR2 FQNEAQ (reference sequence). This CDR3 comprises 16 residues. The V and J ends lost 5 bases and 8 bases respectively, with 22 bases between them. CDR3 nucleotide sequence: TGTGCCAGCAGCAGTAGGGTGGGGCGGGCTTACGATGAGCAGTTCTTC. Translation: CASSSRVGRAYDEQFF. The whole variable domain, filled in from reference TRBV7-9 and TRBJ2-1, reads DTGVSQNPRHKITKRGQNVTFRCDPISEHNRLYWYRQTLGQGPEFLTYFQNEAQLEKSRLLSDRFSAERPKGSFSTLEIQRTEQGDSAMYLCASSSRVGRAYDEQFFGPGTRLTVL.

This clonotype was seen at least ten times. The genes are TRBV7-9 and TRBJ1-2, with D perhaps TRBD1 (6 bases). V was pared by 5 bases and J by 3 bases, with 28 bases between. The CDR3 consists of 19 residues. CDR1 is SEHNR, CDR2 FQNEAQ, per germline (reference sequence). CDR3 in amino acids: CASSQTPPPGVRGHYGYTF. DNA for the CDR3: TGTGCCAGCAGCCAAACTCCCCCACCGGGAGTCAGGGGACACTATGGCTACACCTTC.

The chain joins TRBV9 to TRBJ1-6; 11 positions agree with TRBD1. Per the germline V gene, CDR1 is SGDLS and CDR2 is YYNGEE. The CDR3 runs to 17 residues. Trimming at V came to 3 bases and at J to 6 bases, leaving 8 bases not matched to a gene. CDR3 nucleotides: TGTGCCAGCAGCGCCGAGGAGGGACAGGGGGTTAATTCACCCCTCCACTTT. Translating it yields CASSAEEGQGVNSPLHF.

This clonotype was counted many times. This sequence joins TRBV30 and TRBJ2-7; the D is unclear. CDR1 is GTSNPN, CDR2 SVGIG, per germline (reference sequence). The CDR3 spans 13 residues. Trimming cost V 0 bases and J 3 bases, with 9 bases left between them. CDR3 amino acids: CAWSVGRDYEQYF. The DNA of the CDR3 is TGTGCCTGGAGTGTGGGTAGGGACTACGAGCAGTACTTC.

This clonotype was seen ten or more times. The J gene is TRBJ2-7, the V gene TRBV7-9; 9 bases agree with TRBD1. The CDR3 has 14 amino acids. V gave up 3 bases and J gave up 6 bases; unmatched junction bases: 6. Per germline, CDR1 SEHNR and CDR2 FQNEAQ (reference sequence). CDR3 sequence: CASSFRDRAIEQYF. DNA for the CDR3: TGTGCCAGCAGCTTCCGGGACAGGGCGATCGAGCAGTACTTC. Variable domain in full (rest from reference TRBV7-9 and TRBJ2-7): DTGVSQNPRHKITKRGQNVTFRCDPISEHNRLYWYRQTLGQGPEFLTYFQNEAQLEKSRLLSDRFSAERPKGSFSTLEIQRTEQGDSAMYLCASSFRDRAIEQYFGPGTRLTVT.

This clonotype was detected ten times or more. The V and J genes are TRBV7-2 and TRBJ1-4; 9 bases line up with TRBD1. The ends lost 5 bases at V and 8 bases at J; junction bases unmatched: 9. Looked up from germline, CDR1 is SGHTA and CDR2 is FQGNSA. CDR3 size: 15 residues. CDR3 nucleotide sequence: TGTGCCAGCAGCACAAGGACAGGGGCTGGGGAAAAACTGTTTTTT. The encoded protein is CASSTRTGAGEKLFF. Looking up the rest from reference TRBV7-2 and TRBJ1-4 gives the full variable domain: GAGVSQSPSNKVTEKGKDVELRCDPISGHTALYWYRQSLGQGLEFLIYFQGNSAPDKSGLPSDRFSAERTGGSVSTLTIQRTQQEDSAVYLCASSTRTGAGEKLFFGSGTQLSVL.

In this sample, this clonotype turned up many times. CDR3 protein: CASSYLGGFYEQYF. In nucleotides, the CDR3 is TGTGCCAGCAGTTACTTGGGCGGTTTCTACGAGCAGTACTTC. The gene calls are TRBV6-5 and TRBJ2-7; D is unclear. Trimming took 1 base from V and 3 from J, leaving 10 bases between them. The CDR3 is made up of 14 amino acids. Germline V gene sequence: CDR1 MNHEY, CDR2 SVGAGI.

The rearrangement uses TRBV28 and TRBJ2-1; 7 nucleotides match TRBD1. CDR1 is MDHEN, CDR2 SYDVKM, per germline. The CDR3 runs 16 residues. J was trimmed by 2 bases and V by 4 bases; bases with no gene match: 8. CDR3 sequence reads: CASSSPSDRAYNEQFF. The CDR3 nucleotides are TGTGCCAGCAGTTCCCCCTCTGACAGGGCCTACAATGAGCAGTTCTTC.

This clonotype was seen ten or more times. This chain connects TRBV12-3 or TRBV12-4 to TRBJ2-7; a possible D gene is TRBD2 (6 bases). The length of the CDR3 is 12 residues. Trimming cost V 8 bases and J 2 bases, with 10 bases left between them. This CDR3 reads CASSTRPYEQYF. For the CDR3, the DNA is TGTGCCAGCTCGACTAGGCCCTACGAGCAGTACTTC.

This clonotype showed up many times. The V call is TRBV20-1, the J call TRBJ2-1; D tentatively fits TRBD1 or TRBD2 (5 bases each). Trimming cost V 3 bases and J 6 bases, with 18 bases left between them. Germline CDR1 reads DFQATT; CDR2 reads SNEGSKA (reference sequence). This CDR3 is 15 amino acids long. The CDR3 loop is CSASDTGAWANEQFF. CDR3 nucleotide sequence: TGCAGTGCTAGCGACACCGGGGCCTGGGCCAATGAGCAGTTCTTC.

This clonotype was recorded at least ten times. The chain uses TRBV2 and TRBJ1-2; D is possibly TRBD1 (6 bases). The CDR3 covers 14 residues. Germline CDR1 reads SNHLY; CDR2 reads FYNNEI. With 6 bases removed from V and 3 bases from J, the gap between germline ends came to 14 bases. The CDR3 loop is CASSFQDSHYGYTF. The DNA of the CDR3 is TGTGCCAGCAGCTTCCAGGACAGCCACTATGGCTACACCTTC.

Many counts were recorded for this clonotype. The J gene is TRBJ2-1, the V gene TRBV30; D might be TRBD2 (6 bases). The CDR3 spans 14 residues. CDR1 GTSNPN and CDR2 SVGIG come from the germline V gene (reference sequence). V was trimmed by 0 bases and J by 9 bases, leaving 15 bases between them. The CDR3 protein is CAWSVSAGKGEQFF. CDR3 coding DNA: TGTGCCTGGAGTGTGAGCGCGGGAAAGGGTGAGCAGTTCTTC.